These T cell receptor beta chains were read from a single sample in a study of blood T cell repertoires in COVID-19. TCRdb keeps only in-frame clones here, not all; method: immunoSEQ multiplex PCR. The table shows 110,000 or so clones, with around 90% occurring only once. The sample comprised peripheral blood. The origin of the receptors is a human donor in a cohort sampled during active COVID-19. Each CDR3 is given with its conserved first and last residue. Fields, in order: J gene, V gene, clone size, CDR3 protein. The size of a clone is reported for some rows only, either as once, few or many, or as a class for expanded clones.

J: TRBJ2-1
V: TRBV27
size: .
CDR3: CASATGLAVYNEQFF

J: TRBJ2-3
V: TRBV13
size: .
CDR3: CASSGGTGGFMTDTQYF

J: TRBJ1-1
V: TRBV2
size: .
CDR3: CAASRGATEAFF

J: TRBJ2-5
V: TRBV27
size: .
CDR3: CASSTGGMETQYF

J: TRBJ1-6
V: TRBV27
size: .
CDR3: CASSLDRAGRSPLHF

J: TRBJ2-4
V: TRBV15
size: .
CDR3: CATSRDRLGGGAKNIQYF

J: TRBJ1-2
V: TRBV14
size: .
CDR3: CASSHPDGTGGGYTF

J: TRBJ1-5
V: TRBV7-3
size: once
CDR3: CASSLIGGRYSNQPQHF

J: TRBJ2-7
V: TRBV6-2/TRBV6-3
size: .
CDR3: CASSSHSLAGASYEQYF

J: TRBJ2-1
V: TRBV12-3/TRBV12-4
size: .
CDR3: CASSLTVNNEQFF

J: TRBJ2-7
V: TRBV7-9
size: once
CDR3: CASTPGSTLEQYF

J: TRBJ2-1
V: TRBV3-1/TRBV3-2
size: .
CDR3: CASSSPLAEADEQFF

J: TRBJ2-1
V: TRBV7-2
size: .
CDR3: CASSLSGLAGEEQFF

J: TRBJ2-5
V: TRBV30
size: .
CDR3: CALGLAGGNQETQYF

J: TRBJ1-4
V: TRBV19
size: .
CDR3: CASSVRDIDNEKLFF

J: TRBJ2-2
V: TRBV7-9
size: .
CDR3: CASSGDRSLTGELFF

J: TRBJ1-5
V: TRBV9
size: .
CDR3: CASSVAGGREPQHF

J: TRBJ2-1
V: TRBV11-2
size: .
CDR3: CASSLAAGGYNEQFF

J: TRBJ1-2
V: TRBV29-1
size: few
CDR3: CSVGTGADGYTF

J: TRBJ2-1
V: TRBV7-7
size: .
CDR3: CASSLAWTSTWNEQFF

J: TRBJ1-2
V: TRBV5-5
size: .
CDR3: CASSAGQGEGGYTF

J: TRBJ1-1
V: TRBV5-1
size: once
CDR3: CASSSNERGEAFF

J: TRBJ2-1
V: TRBV7-9
size: few
CDR3: CASSFGPEDLGGEQFF

J: TRBJ1-4
V: TRBV19
size: .
CDR3: CASSMTGASEKLFF

J: TRBJ2-7
V: TRBV2
size: .
CDR3: CASRVREQYF

J: TRBJ2-3
V: TRBV2
size: .
CDR3: CASSERASGGGDTQYF

J: TRBJ1-1
V: TRBV5-8
size: .
CDR3: CASSLETGEAFF

J: TRBJ2-5
V: TRBV30
size: .
CDR3: CAWNTGARETQYF

J: TRBJ1-1
V: TRBV19
size: once
CDR3: CASRTGWGNTEAFF

J: TRBJ1-2
V: TRBV18
size: .
CDR3: CASSPLKDPVSGHGYTF

J: TRBJ1-1
V: TRBV30
size: .
CDR3: CAWSGQENTEAFF

J: TRBJ1-5
V: TRBV28
size: .
CDR3: CASCRTGSPNSLNQPQHF

J: TRBJ1-6
V: TRBV5-1
size: .
CDR3: CASSLAGTRGGSPLHF

J: TRBJ2-6
V: TRBV24-1
size: .
CDR3: CATSDFPKPGDSGANVLTF

J: TRBJ2-5
V: TRBV5-1
size: .
CDR3: CASSLFGTVQETQYF

J: TRBJ1-2
V: TRBV6-5
size: .
CDR3: CASSPTGESYTF

J: TRBJ2-3
V: TRBV14
size: .
CDR3: CASSQETGGGNTQYF

J: TRBJ1-4
V: TRBV9
size: .
CDR3: CASSATQGTNEKLFF

J: TRBJ2-1
V: TRBV5-5
size: .
CDR3: CASSPDREGLASLPHEEQFF

J: TRBJ1-2
V: TRBV3-1/TRBV3-2
size: once
CDR3: CASSQPGTGNYGYTF

J: TRBJ2-1
V: TRBV6-5
size: .
CDR3: CASSFRGTEQFF

J: TRBJ2-7
V: TRBV11-1
size: .
CDR3: CASSILAGGLEQYF

J: TRBJ2-2
V: TRBV18
size: .
CDR3: CASSSSGERTGELFF

J: TRBJ1-2
V: TRBV5-5
size: .
CDR3: CASSLLTTGTVYGYTF

J: TRBJ2-7
V: TRBV10-2
size: .
CDR3: CASSEWDRDYEQYF

J: TRBJ2-3
V: TRBV11-3
size: .
CDR3: CASSLGSGSSADTQYF

J: TRBJ2-2
V: TRBV3-1/TRBV3-2
size: .
CDR3: CASSLTGTGRMANTGELFF

J: TRBJ2-7
V: TRBV2
size: once
CDR3: CASSQRTYEQYF

J: TRBJ1-2
V: TRBV10-3
size: .
CDR3: CAISESEGYGYTF

J: TRBJ1-4
V: TRBV7-8
size: .
CDR3: CASSLALGGAREKLFF

J: TRBJ2-3
V: TRBV5-1
size: .
CDR3: CASSLGLAGVTDTQYF

J: TRBJ2-7
V: TRBV27
size: .
CDR3: CATGGNHEQYF